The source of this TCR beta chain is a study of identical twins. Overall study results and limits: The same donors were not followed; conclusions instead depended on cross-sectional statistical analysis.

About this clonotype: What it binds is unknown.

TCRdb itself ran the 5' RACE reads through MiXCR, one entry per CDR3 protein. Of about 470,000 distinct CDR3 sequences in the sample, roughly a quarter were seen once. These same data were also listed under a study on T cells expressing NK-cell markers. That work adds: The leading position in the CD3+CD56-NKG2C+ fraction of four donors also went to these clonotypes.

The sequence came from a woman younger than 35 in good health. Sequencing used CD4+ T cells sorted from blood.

CDR3 protein: CASSTRQASSYNEQFF. The CDR3 DNA reads TGTGCCAGCAGCACAAGACAGGCGAGCTCCTACAATGAGCAGTTCTTC. The chain combines TRBV7-2 with TRBJ2-1; TRBD1 might be the D (6 bases). The CDR3 is 16 amino acids. Germline CDR1 reads SGHTA; CDR2 reads FQGNSA. V was clipped by 5 bases and J by 0 bases, with 14 bases between them.